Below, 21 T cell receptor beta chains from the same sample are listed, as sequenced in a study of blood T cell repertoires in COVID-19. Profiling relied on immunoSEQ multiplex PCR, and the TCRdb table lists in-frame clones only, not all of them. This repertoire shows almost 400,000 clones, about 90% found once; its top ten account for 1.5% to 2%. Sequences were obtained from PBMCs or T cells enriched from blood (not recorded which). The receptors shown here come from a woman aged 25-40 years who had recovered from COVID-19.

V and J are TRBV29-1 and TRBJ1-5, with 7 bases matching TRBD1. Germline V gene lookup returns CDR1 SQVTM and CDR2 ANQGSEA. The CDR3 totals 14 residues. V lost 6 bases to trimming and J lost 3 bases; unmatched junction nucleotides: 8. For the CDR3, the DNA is TGCAGCGTGGCAAGGCAGGGGGTCAATCAGCCCCAGCATTTT. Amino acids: CSVARQGVNQPQHF.

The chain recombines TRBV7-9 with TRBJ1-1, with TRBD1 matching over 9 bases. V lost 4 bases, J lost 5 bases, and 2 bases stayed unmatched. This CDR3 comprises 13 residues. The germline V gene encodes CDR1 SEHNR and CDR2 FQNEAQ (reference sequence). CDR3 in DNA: TGTGCCAGCAGCTCGGGGACAGGGACTGAAGCTTTCTTT. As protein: CASSSGTGTEAFF.

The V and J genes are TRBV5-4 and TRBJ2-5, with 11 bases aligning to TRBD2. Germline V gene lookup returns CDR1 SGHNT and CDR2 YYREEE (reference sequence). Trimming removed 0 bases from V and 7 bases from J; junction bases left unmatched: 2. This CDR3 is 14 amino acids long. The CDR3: CASSLVLAGGTQYF. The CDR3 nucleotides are TGTGCCAGCAGCTTGGTCCTAGCGGGGGGGACCCAGTACTTC.

The CDR3: CASSPLGEGVSPLHF. Written as DNA, the CDR3 is TGTGCCAGCAGTCCTCTAGGGGAGGGGGTGTCACCCCTCCACTTT. The genes are TRBV9 and TRBJ1-6; perhaps TRBD1 as D (6 bases). Trimming took off 5 bases at V and 10 bases at J, with 19 bases between the two ends. The germline gives CDR1 SGDLS, CDR2 YYNGEE. This CDR3 has 15 residues.

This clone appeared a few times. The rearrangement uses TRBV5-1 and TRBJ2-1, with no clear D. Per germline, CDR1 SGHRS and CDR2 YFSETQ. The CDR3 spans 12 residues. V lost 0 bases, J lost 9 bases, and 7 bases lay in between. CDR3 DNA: TGCGCCAGCAGCTTGGGGGCAGTTGAGCAGTTCTTC. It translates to CASSLGAVEQFF.

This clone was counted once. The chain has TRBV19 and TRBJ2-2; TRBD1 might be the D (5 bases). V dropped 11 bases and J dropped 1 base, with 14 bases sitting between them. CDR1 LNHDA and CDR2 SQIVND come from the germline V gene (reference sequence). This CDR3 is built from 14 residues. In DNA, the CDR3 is TGTGCCGCCTCCAGGGTTGTGAACACCGGGGAGCTGTTTTTT. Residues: CAASRVVNTGELFF.

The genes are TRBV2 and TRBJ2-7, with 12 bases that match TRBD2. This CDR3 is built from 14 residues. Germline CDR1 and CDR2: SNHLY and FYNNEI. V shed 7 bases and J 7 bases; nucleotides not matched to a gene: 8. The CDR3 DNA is TGTGCCAGCACCGGGACTAGCGGGCCGTGGGAGCAGTACTTC. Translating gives CASTGTSGPWEQYF.

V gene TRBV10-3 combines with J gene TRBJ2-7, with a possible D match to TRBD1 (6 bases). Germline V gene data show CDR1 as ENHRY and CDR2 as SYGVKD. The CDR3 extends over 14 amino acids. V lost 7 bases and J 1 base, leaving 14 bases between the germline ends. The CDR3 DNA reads TGTGCCATCACCTCAGACAGGTTGTCCTACGAGCAGTACTTC. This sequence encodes CAITSDRLSYEQYF.

CDR3 DNA sequence: TGTGCCAGCAGTCCCACCAGGGGTATGGAGACCGGGGAGCTGTTTTTT. Translation: CASSPTRGMETGELFF. The chain couples TRBV6-2 or TRBV6-3 to TRBJ2-2, with D possibly being TRBD1 (6 bases). V lost 5 bases to trimming and J lost 5 bases, with 18 bases between them. This CDR3 contains 16 residues. Germline V gives CDR1 MNHEY, CDR2 SVGEGT.

CDR3 nucleotides: TGTGCCATCCTCAAGTCCGGGACAGAGAGCTCCTATAATTCACCCCTCCACTTT. Protein: CAILKSGTESSYNSPLHF. The V call is TRBV7-3, the J call TRBJ1-6; 7 bases are shared with TRBD1. Germline V gives CDR1 SGHTA, CDR2 FQGTGA. CDR3 size: 18 residues. With V trimmed by 10 bases and J by 0 bases, 15 bases remained unmatched.

The CDR3 DNA reads TGTGCCAGCAGCGCGACTACCCCATACACAGATACGCAGTATTTT. It yields the protein CASSATTPYTDTQYF. V usage is TRBV7-9 and J usage is TRBJ2-3, with D tentatively TRBD2 (5 bases). Germline V gene lookup returns CDR1 SEHNR and CDR2 FQNEAQ (reference sequence). This CDR3 is 15 amino acids long. Trimming took off 5 bases at V and 2 bases at J, with 14 bases between the two ends.

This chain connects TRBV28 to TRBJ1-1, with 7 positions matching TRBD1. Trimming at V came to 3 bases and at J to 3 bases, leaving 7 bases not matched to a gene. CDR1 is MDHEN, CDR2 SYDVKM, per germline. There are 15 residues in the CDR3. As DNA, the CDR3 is TGTGCCAGCAGTTTGGGGGGACAGCGGTACACTGAAGCTTTCTTT. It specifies CASSLGGQRYTEAFF.

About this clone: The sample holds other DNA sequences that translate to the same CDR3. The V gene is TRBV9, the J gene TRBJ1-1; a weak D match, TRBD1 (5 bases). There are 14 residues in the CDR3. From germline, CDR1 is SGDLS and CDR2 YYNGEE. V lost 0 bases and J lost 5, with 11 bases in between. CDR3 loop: CASSVGQGGTEAFF. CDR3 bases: TGTGCCAGCAGCGTAGGGCAGGGTGGGACTGAAGCTTTCTTT.

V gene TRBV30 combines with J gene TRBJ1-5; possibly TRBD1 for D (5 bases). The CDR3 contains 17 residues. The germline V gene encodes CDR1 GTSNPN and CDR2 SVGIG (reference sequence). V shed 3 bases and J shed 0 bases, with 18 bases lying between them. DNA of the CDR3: TGTGCCTGGAGCGACGCAGCGACAGAACATAGCAATCAGCCCCAGCATTTT. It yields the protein CAWSDAATEHSNQPQHF.

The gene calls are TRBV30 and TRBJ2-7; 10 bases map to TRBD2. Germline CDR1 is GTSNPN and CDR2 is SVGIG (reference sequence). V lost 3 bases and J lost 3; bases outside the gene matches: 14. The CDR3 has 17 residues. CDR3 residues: CAWSGGLAGVGNYEQYF. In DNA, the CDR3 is TGTGCCTGGAGCGGCGGGCTAGCGGGAGTGGGTAACTACGAGCAGTACTTC.

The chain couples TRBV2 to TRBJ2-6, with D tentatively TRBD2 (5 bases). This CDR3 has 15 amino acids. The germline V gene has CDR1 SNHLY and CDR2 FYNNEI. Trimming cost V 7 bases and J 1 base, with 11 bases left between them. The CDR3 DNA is TGTGCCAGCACCGAGGGCCCTTCTGGGGCCAACGTCCTGACTTTC. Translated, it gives CASTEGPSGANVLTF. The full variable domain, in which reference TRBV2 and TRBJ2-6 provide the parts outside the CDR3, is EPEVTQTPSHQVTQMGQEVILRCVPISNHLYFYWYRQILGQKVEFLVSFYNNEISEKSEIFDDQFSVERPDGSNFTLKIRSTKLEDSAMYFCASTEGPSGANVLTFGAGSRLTVL.

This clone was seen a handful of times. The DNA of the CDR3 is TGTGCCAGCATCCCAGCAGGGTTAGGGTACACTGAAGCTTTCTTT. Its protein is CASIPAGLGYTEAFF. The rearrangement joins TRBV7-9 to TRBJ1-1; a possible D gene is TRBD1 (5 bases). V lost 7 bases, J lost 3 bases, and 18 bases lay in between. Germline V lookup: CDR1 SEHNR, CDR2 FQNEAQ (reference sequence). The CDR3 extends over 15 amino acids.

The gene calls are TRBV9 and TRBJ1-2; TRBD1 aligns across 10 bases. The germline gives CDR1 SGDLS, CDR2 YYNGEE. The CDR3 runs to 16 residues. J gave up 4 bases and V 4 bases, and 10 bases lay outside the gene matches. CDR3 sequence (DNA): TGTGCCAGCAGCTTGAGCCGGGACAGGGGACCCTATGGCTACACCTTC. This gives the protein CASSLSRDRGPYGYTF.

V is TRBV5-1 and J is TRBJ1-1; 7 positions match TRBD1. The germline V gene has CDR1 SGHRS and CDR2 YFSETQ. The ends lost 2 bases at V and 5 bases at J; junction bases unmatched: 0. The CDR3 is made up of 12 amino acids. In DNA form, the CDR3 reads TGCGCCAGCAGCTTCAGGGGGACTGAAGCTTTCTTT. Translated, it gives CASSFRGTEAFF.

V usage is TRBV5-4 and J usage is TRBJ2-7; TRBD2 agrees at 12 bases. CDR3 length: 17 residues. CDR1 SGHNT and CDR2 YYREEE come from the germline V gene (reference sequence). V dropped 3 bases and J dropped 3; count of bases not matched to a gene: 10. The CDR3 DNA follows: TGTGCCAGCAGCTCGGGGACTAGCGGGTATCCAAACTACGAGCAGTACTTC. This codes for CASSSGTSGYPNYEQYF.

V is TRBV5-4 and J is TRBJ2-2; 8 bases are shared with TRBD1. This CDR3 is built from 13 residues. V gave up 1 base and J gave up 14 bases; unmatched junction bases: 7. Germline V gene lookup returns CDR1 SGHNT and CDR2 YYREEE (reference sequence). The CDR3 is CASSLTRTGPLFF. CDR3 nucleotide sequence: TGTGCCAGCAGCTTGACCAGGACAGGGCCCCTGTTTTTT.